This TCR beta chain was sequenced during a study of shared clonotypes between healthy human individuals (dated by TCRdb to the early 2020s). Concerning the study at large: The cohort included three men and a couple of women between 18 and 49 years of age. For each donor, CD4 naive and CD4 memory were each given three plates, CD8 naive was given two plates, and CD8 memory was given one plate. To estimate repertoire size and how much clonotype sharing occurs between individuals, the study deeply sequenced the blood TCR repertoires of a handful of healthy adults. To increase sequencing depth and limit assay-specific biases, different laboratories used diverse techniques to prepare libraries and sequence TCR repertoires. Leukapheresis yielded between about 0.8 and 9.5 billion PBMCs per donor.

The investigation overall reported the following: Larger estimated clonotype richness was generally found for naive subsets than for memory subsets. Based on pairwise subsampling, the degree of clonotype sharing among donors was expected to be affected by sequencing depth. Incomplete sequencing was indicated by rarefaction of sorted-subset datasets, despite the large sequencing depth. Compared with non-shared clonotypes, the clonotypes found in all four sorted-subset donors had higher generation probabilities. Sampling was restricted to blood, and TCR repertoires in tissues likely differ from the TCR repertoires found in blood. Because the study included only a small number of donors, the genetic and exposure-history diversity represented was limited. When a few donors were compared, the shared fraction of clonotypes was 5% to 6.5% for naive CD4, 3.5% for naive CD8, 2% to 2.5% for memory CD4, and 0.3% to 0.5% for memory CD8.

For CDR1 and CDR2, the germline V gene lists SGDLS and YYNGEE. V is cut back by 0 bases and J by 4 bases, with 8 bases in the junction unmatched. Measured from the cysteine to the phenylalanine, the CDR3 is 16 residues long. This entry keeps only the CDR3 DNA: 48 bases, framed from base 1. As to this clone: Its binding antigen is unknown. Base qualities are missing; no much larger clone stands one base away.

Donors were healthy HIV-negative adults with no recently reported acute infections or vaccinations. All donors were Caucasian adults living in Nashville, Tennessee, USA. Magnetic negative selection was used to enrich CD4+ T cells, after which naive cells were positively selected on CD45RA and the negative fraction became the memory subset. Blood was obtained by leukapheresis, after which PBMCs were separated by Ficoll-Histopaque density gradient centrifugation and cryopreserved in liquid nitrogen vapor phase. Purity and quantity of every magnetically sorted T cell population were checked by analytical flow cytometry. Each sorted fraction had its genomic DNA isolated and then quantified by UV absorbance on a Nanodrop 2000c. Using the deep immunoSEQ assay, multiplex PCR amplified TCR CDR3 regions from genomic DNA. Genomic DNA extracted from each cell subset was distributed evenly over all wells of several immunoSEQ 96-well plates, and each plate served as one replicate. For sorted subsets, roughly 0.2 ug genomic DNA, equal to 25,000 to 35,000 T cell genomes, was loaded into each replicate PCR. The purified libraries were quantified using a Qubit 3.0 fluorometer, sized with a Bioanalyzer 2100, and then quantified again using the KAPA Library Quantification kit. Each immunoSEQ 96-well plate was sequenced on its own single-read 150-cycle Illumina NextSeq 550 flow cell. For the original study's pipeline: Because the immunoSEQ output included only junctional sequences and no quality scores, the filtering could not be the same as the filtering used for full-length reads. To assign V/J genes and CDR3, sequences were annotated using PyIR, a Python wrapper for IgBLAST v1.9, with IMGT germline references. Reads with weak V/J assignments (E-value above 1e-6), missing CDR3, stop codons, out-of-frame junctions, or ambiguous translated residues were removed. V3J clonotypes were defined by identical inferred V gene, J gene, and CDR3 amino acid sequence. To compute the percentage overlap between repertoires, the number of shared unique clonotypes was divided by the size of the smaller repertoire. RTK rarefaction, the Chao1 estimator, and Recon v2.1 estimates of unobserved clonotypes were used to assess repertoire richness. Generation probabilities for all TCRbeta clonotypes obtained by the gDNA method from a few donors were computed using OLGA. TCRdb took this table from immuneACCESS and kept in-frame rearrangements with V and J called. Such tables lack part of the clones; where checked against another copy, unresolved V genes explain under half of the gap, and the rest is unexplained. The V and J calls and clone size come from that table; D and trimming were worked out from the DNA. This sample gives just under 350,000 clones in total; over 70% of them show up just once. The ten largest make up about 10% of the sample.

This TCR was recovered from a man aged 25-45 years in good health. Recombination linked TRBV9 to TRBJ2-5, with 8 middle bases fitting TRBD2. Sequencing was done on a sample of memory CD4+ T cells sorted from blood. According to the study, the label for this sample's cell subset or site signals: CD45RA-negative fraction. The base sequence is TGTGCCAGCAGCGTAGAGCCTAGCGGGTCCCGAGAGACCCAGTACTTC. The resulting protein is CASSVEPSGSRETQYF.